This TCR beta chain was documented in a study of CD8 T cells in Susac syndrome. Germline values: CDR1 KGHDR, CDR2 SFDVKD. The CDR3 loop spans 16 amino acids. The J segment lost 5 bases and the V segment lost 4 bases, leaving 3 bases of the junction unmatched. Negative isolation yielded CD8+ and CD4+ T cells; FACS enriched TEMRA cells. An amount of RNA that ranged from roughly 0.45 to 1 ug was reverse transcribed with random hexamers. Using its own MiXCR run on the immunoSEQ multiplex PCR reads, TCRdb lists one record per CDR3 protein. Of fewer than 100,000 distinct CDR3 sequences listed, about 91% are singletons.

This chain links TRBV24-1 with TRBJ2-1, with TRBD2 matching 14 bases. Source material: CD8+ T cells from PBMCs. The origin of this receptor is a human donor with multiple sclerosis. CDR3 amino acids: CATSERLAGGHNEQFF. The CDR3 nucleotides are TGTGCCACCAGTGAGCGACTAGCGGGAGGGCACAATGAGCAGTTCTTC.